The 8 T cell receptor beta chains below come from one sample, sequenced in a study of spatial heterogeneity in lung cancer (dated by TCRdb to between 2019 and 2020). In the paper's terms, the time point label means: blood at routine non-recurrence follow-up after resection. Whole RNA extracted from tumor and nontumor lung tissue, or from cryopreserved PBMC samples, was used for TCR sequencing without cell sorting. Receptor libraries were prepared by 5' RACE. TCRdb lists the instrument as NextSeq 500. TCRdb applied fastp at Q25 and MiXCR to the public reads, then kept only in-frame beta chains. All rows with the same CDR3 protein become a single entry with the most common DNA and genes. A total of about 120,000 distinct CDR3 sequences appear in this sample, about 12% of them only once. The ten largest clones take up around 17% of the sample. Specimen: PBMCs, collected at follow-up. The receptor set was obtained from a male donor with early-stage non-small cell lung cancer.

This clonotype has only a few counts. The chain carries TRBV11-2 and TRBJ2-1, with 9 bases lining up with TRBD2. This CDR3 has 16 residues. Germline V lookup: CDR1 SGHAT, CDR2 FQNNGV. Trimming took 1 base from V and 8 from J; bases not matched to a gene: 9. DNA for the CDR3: TGTGCCAGCAGCTTAGCTCGAGGCGGGGGGGCGCATGAGCAGTTCTTC. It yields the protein CASSLARGGGAHEQFF.

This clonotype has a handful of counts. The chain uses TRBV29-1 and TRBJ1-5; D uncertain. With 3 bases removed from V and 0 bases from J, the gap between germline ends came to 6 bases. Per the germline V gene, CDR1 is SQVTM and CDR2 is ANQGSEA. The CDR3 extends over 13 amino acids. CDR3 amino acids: CSVEKYSNQPQHF. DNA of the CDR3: TGCAGCGTTGAGAAGTATAGCAATCAGCCCCAGCATTTT.

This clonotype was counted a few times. The DNA of the CDR3 is TGTGCCAGCAGCTTGGGAGCGGATCTAGCCAAAAACATTCAGTACTTC. Translation gives CASSLGADLAKNIQYF. The rearrangement joins TRBV5-5 to TRBJ2-4; D possibly corresponds to TRBD2 (5 bases). This CDR3 region has 16 residues. V dropped 0 bases and J dropped 0 bases, with 10 bases sitting between them. Germline V gene lookup returns CDR1 SGHKS and CDR2 YYEKEE (reference sequence).

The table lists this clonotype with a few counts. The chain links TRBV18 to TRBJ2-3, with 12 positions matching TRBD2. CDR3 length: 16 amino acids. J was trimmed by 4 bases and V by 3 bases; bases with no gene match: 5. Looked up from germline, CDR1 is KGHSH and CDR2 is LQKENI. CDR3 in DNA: TGTGCCAGCTCACCCTCGACTAGCGGGGGCCCAGATACGCAGTATTTT. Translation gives CASSPSTSGGPDTQYF. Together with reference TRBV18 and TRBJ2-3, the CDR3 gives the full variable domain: NAGVMQNPRHLVRRRGQEARLRCSPMKGHSHVYWYRQLPEEGLKFMVYLQKENIIDESGMPKERFSAEFPKEGPSILRIQQVVRGDSAAYFCASSPSTSGGPDTQYFGPGTRLTVL.

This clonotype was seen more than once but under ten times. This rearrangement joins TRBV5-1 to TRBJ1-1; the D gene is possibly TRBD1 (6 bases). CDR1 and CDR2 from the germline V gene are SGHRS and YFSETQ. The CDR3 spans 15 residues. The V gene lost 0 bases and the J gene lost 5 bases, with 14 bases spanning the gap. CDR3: CASSLDLGGGTEAFF. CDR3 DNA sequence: TGCGCCAGCAGCTTGGACCTAGGGGGAGGTACTGAAGCTTTCTTT.

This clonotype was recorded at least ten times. The CDR3 bases are TGCAGCGTCCCTGACCGACGCGCTAACTATGGCTACACCTTC. It specifies CSVPDRRANYGYTF. J is TRBJ1-2 and V is TRBV29-1; no clear D. From germline, CDR1 is SQVTM and CDR2 ANQGSEA. V was shortened by 6 bases and J by 0 bases, with 14 bases between the two germline ends. The CDR3 has 14 amino acids.

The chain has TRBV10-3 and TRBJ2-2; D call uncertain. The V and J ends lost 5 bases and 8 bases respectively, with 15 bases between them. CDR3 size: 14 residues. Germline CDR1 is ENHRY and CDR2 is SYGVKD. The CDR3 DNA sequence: TGTGCCATCAGTCTCGACGGGCCTAGTGGGGAGCTGTTTTTT. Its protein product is CAISLDGPSGELFF.

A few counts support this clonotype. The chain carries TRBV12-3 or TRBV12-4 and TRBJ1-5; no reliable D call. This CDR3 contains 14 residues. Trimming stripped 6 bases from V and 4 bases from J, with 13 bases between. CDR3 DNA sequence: TGTGCCAGCAGAAATGGGATGTTTAATCAGCCCCAGCATTTT. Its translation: CASRNGMFNQPQHF.